The 5 T cell receptor beta chains presented below share a single source sample, sequenced in a study of control samples from healthy donors and cancer patients. Sequencing was performed with immunoSEQ multiplex PCR; in TCRdb, only in-frame clones are kept and a portion is missing. The sample contains approximately 150,000 clones, 96% of which appear only once. Sequencing was done on a sample of blood. The receptors here all came from a woman younger than 45 in good health.

The gene calls are TRBV5-1 and TRBJ2-2; no firm D call. Trimming cost V 0 bases and J 7 bases, with 4 bases left between them. This CDR3 spans 12 amino acids. Germline assignment: CDR1 SGHRS and CDR2 YFSETQ. CDR3 DNA sequence: TGCGCCAGCAGCTTGGGTCACGGGGAGCTGTTTTTT. Protein sequence: CASSLGHGELFF.

The V call is TRBV7-9, the J call TRBJ1-2; TRBD1 agrees at 7 bases. Germline V lookup: CDR1 SEHNR, CDR2 FQNEAQ (reference sequence). V lost 3 bases, J lost 4 bases, and 2 bases stayed unmatched. The CDR3 consists of 13 residues. The CDR3 region is CASSFGTVYGYTF. For the CDR3, the DNA is TGTGCCAGCAGCTTTGGGACAGTCTATGGCTACACCTTC.

This chain uses TRBV5-1 with TRBJ2-1; D gene uncertain. Germline loops: CDR1 SGHRS, CDR2 YFSETQ. V dropped 4 bases and J dropped 16 bases, with 21 bases sitting between them. CDR3 length: 13 amino acids. The CDR3 here is CASSPSGPSQGFF. As DNA, the CDR3 is TGCGCCAGCAGCCCATCCGGCCCATCTCAAGGATTCTTC.

The chain recombines TRBV19 with TRBJ1-5; TRBD1 agrees at 7 bases. Germline CDR1 is LNHDA and CDR2 is SQIVND (reference sequence). The CDR3 spans 14 residues. Unmatched junction bases numbered 4, after V lost 1 base and J lost 7 bases. The CDR3 region has the DNA TGTGCCAGTAGTATAGGACAGGGCGGGCAGCCCCAGCATTTT. Encoded protein: CASSIGQGGQPQHF.

The chain is built from TRBV12-3 or TRBV12-4 and TRBJ2-1; D not certain. Trimming removed 5 bases from V and 8 bases from J, with 13 bases in between. The length of the CDR3 is 13 residues. CDR3 residues: CASSPRSWDEQFF. CDR3 DNA: TGTGCCAGCAGTCCCCGGTCGTGGGATGAGCAGTTCTTC.